A single sample is the source of the 12 T cell receptor beta chains below, sequenced in a study of response to subunit inactivated influenza vaccine. TCRdb called the RT-PCR reads again in MiXCR, with one record for every CDR3 protein. The profile covers 280,000 or so distinct CDR3 sequences, with around a fifth appearing a single time and about 9.4% taken by the ten largest. The sequencing used PBMCs from blood, collected 21 months after vaccination. The receptors come from a man aged 45 to 70 who received an inactivated influenza vaccine.

The genes are TRBV5-4 and TRBJ2-5; D not certain. The CDR3 totals 14 residues. V shed 2 bases and J shed 2 bases, with 10 bases lying between them. CDR1 is SGHNT and CDR2 is YYREEE in the germline V gene (reference sequence). The CDR3 DNA follows: TGTGCCAGCAGCTTAAAAACGAGACAAGAGACCCAGTACTTC. Protein sequence: CASSLKTRQETQYF.

The chain links TRBV18 to TRBJ2-5; 7 bases agree with TRBD1. This CDR3 spans 14 amino acids. Germline V gene data show CDR1 as KGHSH and CDR2 as LQKENI. The V gene end was trimmed by 5 bases and the J gene end by 4 bases; junction bases not matched to a gene: 7. DNA of the CDR3: TGTGCCAGCTCAAAGACAGGGATGAGAGAGACCCAGTACTTC. Its protein product is CASSKTGMRETQYF. Full variable domain (outside the CDR3, taken from reference TRBV18 and TRBJ2-5): NAGVMQNPRHLVRRRGQEARLRCSPMKGHSHVYWYRQLPEEGLKFMVYLQKENIIDESGMPKERFSAEFPKEGPSILRIQQVVRGDSAAYFCASSKTGMRETQYFGPGTRLLVL.

The sample holds a few counts of this clonotype. The rearrangement uses TRBV6-6 and TRBJ1-2; 9 positions agree with TRBD1. CDR1 is MNHNY and CDR2 is SVGAGI in the germline V gene (reference sequence). V lost 6 bases and J lost 8; bases outside the gene matches: 7. The CDR3 totals 13 residues. The CDR3 DNA reads as TGTGCCAGCAGACCCGGGACAGGGTTAGGCTACACCTTC. Amino acid sequence: CASRPGTGLGYTF.

The chain has TRBV2 and TRBJ2-3; the match to TRBD2 covers 7 bases. The V gene end was trimmed by 1 base and the J gene end by 8 bases; junction bases not matched to a gene: 12. Germline CDR1 reads SNHLY; CDR2 reads FYNNEI. The CDR3 covers 16 residues. The CDR3 loop reads CASSEDAGVVVGTQYF. CDR3 bases: TGTGCCAGCAGTGAAGATGCGGGAGTGGTGGTGGGTACGCAGTATTTT.

This clonotype was observed a handful of times. The chain is built from TRBV5-1 and TRBJ2-6, with D unclear. Trimming stripped 8 bases from V and 0 bases from J, with 6 bases between. Per germline, CDR1 SGHRS and CDR2 YFSETQ. This CDR3 comprises 13 residues. CDR3 in amino acids: CASQDSGANVLTF. The DNA of the CDR3 is TGCGCCAGTCAGGACTCTGGGGCCAACGTCCTGACTTTC.

This rearrangement joins TRBV5-1 to TRBJ1-3; tentative D call: TRBD1 (5 bases). The CDR3 spans 13 residues. V lost 4 bases to trimming and J lost 2 bases, with 7 bases between them. Germline loops: CDR1 SGHRS, CDR2 YFSETQ. This CDR3 reads CASSMGAGNTIYF. In nucleotides, the CDR3 is TGCGCCAGCAGCATGGGGGCTGGAAACACCATATATTTT.

The rearrangement links TRBV6-1 to TRBJ2-3; D might be TRBD2 (7 bases). The V gene lost 3 bases and the J gene lost 7 bases, with 14 bases spanning the gap. Germline CDR1 reads MNHNS; CDR2 reads SASEGT. This CDR3 region has 14 residues. Here the CDR3 reads CASSERGGLNTQYF. In DNA form, the CDR3 reads TGTGCCAGCAGTGAGAGGGGGGGCCTAAATACGCAGTATTTT.

This clonotype was observed a few times. The V call is TRBV11-3, the J call TRBJ2-7; 8 bases agree with TRBD1. The V gene end was trimmed by 5 bases and the J gene end by 3 bases; junction bases not matched to a gene: 9. This CDR3 spans 15 amino acids. The germline gives CDR1 SGHNT, CDR2 YENEEA. CDR3 loop: CASSRSGTGLYEQYF. In DNA form, the CDR3 reads TGTGCCAGCAGCCGCTCCGGGACAGGTCTCTACGAGCAGTACTTC.

The chain joins TRBV29-1 to TRBJ2-3; a weak D match, TRBD2 (6 bases). The CDR3 has 14 amino acids. The germline CDR1 and CDR2 sequences are SQVTM and ANQGSEA. Trimming stripped 2 bases from V and 4 bases from J, with 13 bases between. In DNA form, the CDR3 reads TGCAGCGTTGAATTGGGGGGTTACCCAGATACGCAGTATTTT. It yields the protein CSVELGGYPDTQYF.

V is TRBV11-2 and J is TRBJ1-4; TRBD1 matches 7 bases. Trimming cost V 4 bases and J 4 bases; bases outside gene matches: 6. Germline V CDR1 and CDR2: SGHAT, FQNNGV. The CDR3 covers 15 residues. The DNA for the CDR3 is TGTGCCAGCAGCTCCGAGGGACAGCGTAATGAAAAACTGTTTTTT. The encoded protein is CASSSEGQRNEKLFF.

V is TRBV29-1 and J is TRBJ1-2; weak D call: TRBD1 (5 bases). Germline CDR1 is SQVTM and CDR2 is ANQGSEA. The CDR3 runs 13 residues. V was cut by 7 bases and J by 6 bases, with 18 bases left in between. CDR3 in DNA: TGCAGCGCGACCCGGGCGGAGGGGAATGGCTACACCTTC. As protein: CSATRAEGNGYTF.

This clonotype was seen only a few times. V usage is TRBV21-1 and J usage is TRBJ2-4. TRBV21-1 is flagged as a pseudogene. The CDR3 is 17 residues long. CDR3 DNA sequence: TGTGCCAGCAGCAAAGTTCGTGGGGTACTAGCCAAAAACATTCAGTACTTC. Translated, it gives CASSKVRGVLAKNIQYF.